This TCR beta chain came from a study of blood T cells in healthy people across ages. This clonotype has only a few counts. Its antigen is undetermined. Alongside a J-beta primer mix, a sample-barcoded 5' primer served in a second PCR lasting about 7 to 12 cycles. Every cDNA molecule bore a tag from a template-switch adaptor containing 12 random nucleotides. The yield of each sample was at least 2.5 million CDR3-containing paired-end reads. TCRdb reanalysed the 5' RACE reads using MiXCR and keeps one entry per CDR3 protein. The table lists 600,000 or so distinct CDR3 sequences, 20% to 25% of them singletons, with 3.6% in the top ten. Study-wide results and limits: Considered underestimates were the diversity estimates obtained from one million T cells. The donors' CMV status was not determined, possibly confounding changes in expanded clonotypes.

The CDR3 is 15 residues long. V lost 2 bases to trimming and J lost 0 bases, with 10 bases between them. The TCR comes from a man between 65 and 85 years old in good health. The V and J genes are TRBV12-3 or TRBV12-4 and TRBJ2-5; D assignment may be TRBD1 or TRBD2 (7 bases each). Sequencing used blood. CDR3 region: CASSLQGGNQETQYF. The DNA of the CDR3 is TGTGCCAGCAGTTTACAGGGGGGGAACCAAGAGACCCAGTACTTC.